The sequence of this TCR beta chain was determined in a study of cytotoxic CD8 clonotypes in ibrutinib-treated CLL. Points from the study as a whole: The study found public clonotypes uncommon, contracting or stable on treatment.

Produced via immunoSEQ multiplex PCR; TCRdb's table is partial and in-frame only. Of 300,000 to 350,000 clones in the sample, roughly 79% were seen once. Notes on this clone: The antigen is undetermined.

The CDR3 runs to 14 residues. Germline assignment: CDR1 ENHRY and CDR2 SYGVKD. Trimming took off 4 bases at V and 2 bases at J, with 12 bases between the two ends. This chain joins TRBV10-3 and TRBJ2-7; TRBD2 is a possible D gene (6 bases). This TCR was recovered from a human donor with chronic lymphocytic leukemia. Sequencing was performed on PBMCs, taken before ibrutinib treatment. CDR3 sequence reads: CAISAPSATYEQYF. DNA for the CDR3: TGTGCCATCAGTGCTCCTAGCGCCACCTACGAGCAGTACTTC.